This T cell receptor beta chain was retrieved from a study of molecular identifiers for immune sequencing clone quantification. Study overall: In replicates, RNA from 20,000 or 100,000 naive CD8 cells was split five ways, four sequenced. Points from the study as a whole: In cases of identical TCR molecules sharing a barcode, highly expanded clone sizes could be underestimated.

Details on this clonotype: Its antigen remains unknown.

The CDR3 extends over 14 amino acids. Trimming removed 6 bases from V and 5 bases from J; junction bases left unmatched: 10. Naive CD8 T cells, phenotype CD8+CD4-CCR7+CD45RA+, were sorted. Making the bulk TCR libraries relied on previously described methods and listed TCR primers. In TCRdb, the PCR reads were re-called with MiXCR into one record per CDR3 protein. The table lists fewer than 350,000 distinct CDR3 sequences, about 22% of them singletons, with 0.74% in the top ten. V is TRBV12-3 or TRBV12-4 and J is TRBJ2-7; TRBD1 agrees at 7 bases. The specimen sequenced was naive CD8+ T cells from blood, with Jurkat cell RNA spiked in. Subset of the sample: FACS-sorted CD8+CD4-CCR7+CD45RA+ naive T cells. The clonotype comes from a human donor in good health. Some libraries in this study had Jurkat cell RNA spiked in. Here the CDR3 DNA reads TGTGCCAGCAGCCAGGGACAGTGCGCGGACGAGCAGTACTTC. Its translation: CASSQGQCADEQYF.